This T cell receptor (beta chain) was found in a study of cytomegalovirus exposure and HLA in healthy donors. For the study at large: Sequencing of roughly 180 million T cells in an earlier analysis found about 120 million unique TCR beta sequences.

60 Vbeta and 13 Jbeta primers were used in PCR. This table comes from immunoSEQ multiplex PCR, and its TCRdb copy is limited to in-frame clones, with some not included. The sample shows 99,000 or so clones, around four fifths of them seen only once. Germline assignment: CDR1 LNHNV and CDR2 YYDKDF (reference sequence). The CDR3 extends over 17 amino acids. Between the trimmed V and J ends, which lost 3 bases and 14 bases, there was a span of 30 bases. A single count supports this clone. The receptor comes from a female donor in good health and CMV-seropositive. The chain uses TRBV15 and TRBJ2-3; TRBD2 is a possible D gene (6 bases). The specimen was PBMCs. The CDR3 loop is CATSSPGLWSLGPYLYF. In DNA form, the CDR3 reads TGTGCCACCAGCAGCCCTGGACTATGGTCTTTGGGTCCTTATCTGTATTTT.